Following are 27 T cell receptor beta chains from one sample sequenced in a study of T cell repertoires in cytomegalovirus infection. TCRdb reprocessed the reads via MiXCR and lists one record per CDR3 protein. Among more than 250,000 distinct CDR3 sequences, around a quarter were seen once, and the ten largest hold roughly 14%. For these receptors, no antigen is known. The specimen comprised cultured PBMCs, sampled from culture after CMV antigen stimulation. These TCRs come from a human donor in good health (CMV status not recorded). Some clones in this sample may be carry-over from other donors' samples.

This clonotype has just a few counts. The V call is TRBV15, the J call TRBJ1-2; 7 nucleotides agree with TRBD1. In germline, CDR1 is LNHNV, CDR2 YYDKDF (reference sequence). This CDR3 region has 14 residues. The ends lost 0 bases at V and 6 bases at J; junction bases unmatched: 4. CDR3 bases: TGTGCCACCAGCAGAGATACCACAGGGGATGGCTACACCTTC. Residues: CATSRDTTGDGYTF.

This clonotype was observed a handful of times. The genes are TRBV7-9 and TRBJ1-1; a possible D gene is TRBD1 (5 bases). Deletions cut 1 base from V and 3 bases from J, with 9 bases between. CDR1 SEHNR and CDR2 FQNEAQ come from the germline V gene (reference sequence). This CDR3 region has 14 residues. The CDR3 coding sequence is TGTGCCAGCAGCTTAGTGGGGCGGCACACTGAAGCTTTCTTT. This sequence encodes CASSLVGRHTEAFF.

This clonotype has a count of ten or more. The rearrangement joins TRBV7-9 to TRBJ1-4; tentatively, D is TRBD1 (5 bases). The length of the CDR3 is 15 residues. Deletions cut 1 base from V and 8 bases from J, with 14 bases between. CDR1 is SEHNR, CDR2 FQNEAQ, per germline (reference sequence). CDR3 region: CASSLVQGPSEKLFF. The CDR3 bases are TGTGCCAGCAGCTTAGTTCAGGGCCCCTCGGAAAAACTGTTTTTT.

This clonotype has just one count. The CDR3 region is CASSDGQPQHF. In DNA, the CDR3 is TGTGCCAGCAGTGACGGGCAGCCCCAGCATTTT. The V call is TRBV6-5, the J call TRBJ1-5; D call uncertain. The germline CDR1 and CDR2 sequences are MNHEY and SVGAGI. This CDR3 comprises 11 residues. V lost 5 bases and J lost 7, with 6 bases in between.

V gene TRBV6-1 combines with J gene TRBJ1-6; D not resolved. Germline assignment: CDR1 MNHNS and CDR2 SASEGT. The CDR3 contains 16 residues. Trimming left V 6 bases short and J 10 bases short, with 22 bases between. In DNA, the CDR3 is TGTGCCAGCAGACCCCAAGCGGCAGGATTCCTCTCACCCCTCCACTTT. Protein product: CASRPQAAGFLSPLHF.

This clonotype was picked up many times. The chain carries TRBV7-2 and TRBJ2-5, with D maybe TRBD1 (6 bases). CDR3 size: 14 residues. CDR1 is SGHTA and CDR2 is FQGNSA in the germline V gene. V lost 4 bases to trimming and J lost 1 base, with 10 bases between them. CDR3 region: CASSSQGPQETQYF. The CDR3 coding sequence is TGTGCCAGCAGCTCACAGGGCCCCCAAGAGACCCAGTACTTC.

This clonotype was observed a few times. V usage is TRBV7-8 and J usage is TRBJ2-7; D is uncertain. Trimming took 3 bases from V and 4 from J, leaving 10 bases between them. The CDR3 loop spans 13 amino acids. Germline lookup yields CDR1 SGHVS and CDR2 FQNEAQ. CDR3 in DNA: TGTGCCAGCAGCTTGGCGACTGGATACGAGCAGTACTTC. This gives the protein CASSLATGYEQYF.

This clonotype was detected only once. The chain joins TRBV5-6 to TRBJ1-2; TRBD1 might be the D (5 bases). The CDR3 spans 14 residues. Germline V gives CDR1 SGHDT, CDR2 YYEEEE. V lost 0 bases, J lost 6 bases, and 12 bases lay in between. The DNA for the CDR3 is TGTGCCAGCAGCTTGGCAGGGACTATCCATGGCTACACCTTC. This translates into CASSLAGTIHGYTF. Using reference TRBV5-6 and TRBJ1-2 for the parts outside the CDR3, the full variable domain is DAGVTQSPTHLIKTRGQQVTLRCSPKSGHDTVSWYQQALGQGPQFIFQYYEEEERQRGNFPDRFSGHQFPNYSSELNVNALLLGDSALYLCASSLAGTIHGYTFGSGTRLTVV.

The chain is built from TRBV29-1 and TRBJ2-4, with D perhaps given as TRBD1 or TRBD2 (5 bases each). Between the trimmed V and J ends, which lost 3 bases and 8 bases, there was a span of 23 bases. Germline CDR1 reads SQVTM; CDR2 reads ANQGSEA. The CDR3 totals 16 residues. DNA of the CDR3: TGCAGCGTTGAGGGGGTTGGACATCGGGGCGACTACATTCAGTACTTC. Translated, it gives CSVEGVGHRGDYIQYF.

This clonotype was detected many times. The chain recombines TRBV7-8 with TRBJ2-1, with 11 nucleotides matching TRBD2. V trimming: 0 bases; J trimming: 9 bases; junction bases outside the gene matches: 7. The CDR3 loop spans 16 amino acids. Germline CDR1 and CDR2: SGHVS and FQNEAQ. The CDR3 DNA reads TGTGCCAGCAGCTTAGCCTCACTAGCGGGAGCGATTGAGCAGTTCTTC. This sequence encodes CASSLASLAGAIEQFF.

This chain connects TRBV18 to TRBJ2-1, with a possible D match to TRBD2 (6 bases). Germline lookup yields CDR1 KGHSH and CDR2 LQKENI. There are 15 residues in the CDR3. Trimming left V 3 bases short and J 2 bases short, with 11 bases between. The CDR3 is CASSPRGNTYNEQFF. CDR3 DNA sequence: TGTGCCAGCTCACCCCGCGGGAATACCTACAATGAGCAGTTCTTC.

The chain is built from TRBV7-2 and TRBJ1-6; no firm D call. The V end lost 5 bases, the J end lost 7 bases, and 15 bases lay between the germline ends. This CDR3 has 15 residues. Germline V gene data show CDR1 as SGHTA and CDR2 as FQGNSA. The CDR3 reads CASSMGLSGNSPLHF. The CDR3 coding sequence is TGTGCCAGCAGCATGGGTCTGAGTGGGAATTCACCCCTCCACTTT.

The chain links TRBV19 to TRBJ1-5; 9 bases are a match to TRBD1. This CDR3 region has 16 residues. Trimming took 8 bases from V and 4 from J; bases not matched to a gene: 12. Germline CDR1 LNHDA, CDR2 SQIVND (reference sequence). CDR3 region: CASAGQGLGENQPQHF. Written as DNA, the CDR3 is TGTGCCAGTGCGGGACAGGGTTTAGGGGAAAATCAGCCCCAGCATTTT.

The genes are TRBV27 and TRBJ2-3; D is unresolved. V was cut by 5 bases and J by 4 bases, with 19 bases left in between. The length of the CDR3 is 16 residues. The V gene's germline CDR1 is MNHEY and CDR2 SMNVEV (reference sequence). CDR3 residues: CASSQLGSQAPDTQYF. Written as DNA, the CDR3 is TGTGCCAGCAGTCAATTGGGGTCCCAGGCCCCAGATACGCAGTATTTT.

The chain couples TRBV11-2 to TRBJ1-4; D not resolved. There are 17 residues in the CDR3. The ends were cut back, 3 bases at V and 4 bases at J, with 18 bases in the middle. Germline CDR1 SGHAT, CDR2 FQNNGV. The CDR3 bases are TGTGCCAGCAGCTTGGTGACTATGAGAAGTTTTAATGAAAAACTGTTTTTT. Translating gives CASSLVTMRSFNEKLFF.

At least ten counts were recorded for this clonotype. V usage is TRBV12-3 or TRBV12-4 and J usage is TRBJ1-5, with TRBD1 matching over 8 bases. The CDR3 is made up of 15 amino acids. J gave up 7 bases and V 3 bases, and 8 bases lay outside the gene matches. CDR3 sequence (DNA): TGTGCCAGCAGTTTCGGATCAGGGGGCGGACAGCCCCAGCATTTT. It encodes CASSFGSGGGQPQHF.

The CDR3 region is CASRSGRTPAQEKLFF. The CDR3, as DNA: TGTGCCAGCAGAAGCGGACGCACGCCAGCCCAAGAAAAACTGTTTTTT. This chain joins TRBV6-1 and TRBJ1-4, with unresolved D. In germline, CDR1 is MNHNS, CDR2 SASEGT. The CDR3 is 16 amino acids. The germline V and J ends were trimmed by 6 bases and 8 bases, with 22 bases remaining between them.

This clonotype has a count of ten or more. The chain has TRBV4-1 and TRBJ2-6, with TRBD1 as a possible D gene (6 bases). The CDR3 extends over 16 amino acids. The V end was cut by 0 bases, the J end by 2 bases, with 8 bases between. Germline V lookup: CDR1 MGHRA, CDR2 YSYEKL. The CDR3 DNA reads as TGCGCCAGCAGCCAAGATGAGGGGGCTGGGGCCAACGTCCTGACTTTC. It specifies CASSQDEGAGANVLTF.

This clonotype was detected only a few times. The chain joins TRBV6-2 or TRBV6-3 to TRBJ2-1; D is possibly TRBD2 (6 bases). Germline-derived CDR1 and CDR2 are MNHEY and SVGEGT. V dropped 8 bases and J dropped 6 bases, with 14 bases sitting between them. There are 13 residues in the CDR3. CDR3 DNA: TGTGCCAGCGGGGGGACCTTACGCAATGAGCAGTTCTTC. Translation: CASGGTLRNEQFF.

This clonotype was seen a few times. The rearrangement uses TRBV6-1 and TRBJ2-3, with 10 bases fitting TRBD2. V was pared by 4 bases and J by 3 bases, with 4 bases of the junction left unmatched. Germline lookup yields CDR1 MNHNS and CDR2 SASEGT. The CDR3 totals 15 residues. CDR3 DNA: TGTGCCAGCAGTGGGGGACTAGCGATAACAGATACGCAGTATTTT. This translates into CASSGGLAITDTQYF.

This rearrangement joins TRBV4-1 to TRBJ1-5; no clear D. Germline CDR1 and CDR2: MGHRA and YSYEKL. Trimming left V 2 bases short and J 6 bases short, with 17 bases between. The CDR3 loop spans 16 amino acids. The DNA for the CDR3 is TGCGCCAGCAGCCAACTCCCGGCGGGTTTTAGTCAGCCCCAGCATTTT. Translating gives CASSQLPAGFSQPQHF.

This clonotype occurred once. DNA for the CDR3: TGTGCCAGCAGTTACTCCGGGACTAGCGGGTATGAGCAGTTCTTC. This gives the protein CASSYSGTSGYEQFF. The chain combines TRBV6-2 or TRBV6-3 with TRBJ2-1, with 12 bases aligning to TRBD2. Per germline, CDR1 MNHEY and CDR2 SVGEGT. Trimming at V came to 0 bases and at J to 8 bases, leaving 2 bases not matched to a gene. The CDR3 has 15 residues.

This clonotype has ten or more counts. The chain uses TRBV4-1 and TRBJ2-3, with 13 bases lining up with TRBD2. The CDR3 is 19 amino acids. J was trimmed by 4 bases and V by 4 bases; bases with no gene match: 14. In germline, CDR1 is MGHRA, CDR2 YSYEKL. Written as DNA, the CDR3 is TGCGCCAGCAGCCGCCTAACTAGCGGGAGGGCCGTTGGCTCAGATACGCAGTATTTT. Amino acids: CASSRLTSGRAVGSDTQYF.

This clonotype was seen only a few times. The V call is TRBV7-2, the J call TRBJ1-1; D is uncertain. Deletions cut 5 bases from V and 5 bases from J, with 12 bases between. CDR1 and CDR2 (germline): SGHTA, FQGNSA. CDR3 size: 13 residues. The CDR3 reads CASSKNRGTEAFF. DNA for the CDR3: TGTGCCAGCAGCAAAAATCGTGGGACTGAAGCTTTCTTT.

This clonotype was observed at least ten times. V and J are TRBV11-3 and TRBJ1-1; 8 bases align to TRBD1. V lost 1 base, J lost 1 base, and 2 bases stayed unmatched. CDR1 SGHNT and CDR2 YENEEA come from the germline V gene. The CDR3 extends over 15 amino acids. DNA of the CDR3: TGTGCCAGCAGCTTAGGAGGGACAGGGAACACTGAAGCTTTCTTT. It codes for CASSLGGTGNTEAFF.

The CDR3 region has the DNA TGTGTCAGCAGCAAAGGGACTAGCGGGGACTACGAGCAGTACGTC. It codes for CVSSKGTSGDYEQYV. The rearrangement links TRBV11-2 to TRBJ2-7; 13 bases align to TRBD2. The germline V gene has CDR1 SGHAT and CDR2 FQNNGV. The CDR3 loop spans 15 amino acids.

The chain links TRBV6-6 to TRBJ1-2, with 11 bases fitting TRBD1. This CDR3 comprises 16 residues. Germline loops: CDR1 MNHNY, CDR2 SVGAGI (reference sequence). Trimming cost V 5 bases and J 0 bases; bases outside gene matches: 5. The CDR3 region is CASSPRTGGANYGYTF. In DNA form, the CDR3 reads TGTGCCAGCAGTCCCCGGACAGGGGGCGCTAACTATGGCTACACCTTC.